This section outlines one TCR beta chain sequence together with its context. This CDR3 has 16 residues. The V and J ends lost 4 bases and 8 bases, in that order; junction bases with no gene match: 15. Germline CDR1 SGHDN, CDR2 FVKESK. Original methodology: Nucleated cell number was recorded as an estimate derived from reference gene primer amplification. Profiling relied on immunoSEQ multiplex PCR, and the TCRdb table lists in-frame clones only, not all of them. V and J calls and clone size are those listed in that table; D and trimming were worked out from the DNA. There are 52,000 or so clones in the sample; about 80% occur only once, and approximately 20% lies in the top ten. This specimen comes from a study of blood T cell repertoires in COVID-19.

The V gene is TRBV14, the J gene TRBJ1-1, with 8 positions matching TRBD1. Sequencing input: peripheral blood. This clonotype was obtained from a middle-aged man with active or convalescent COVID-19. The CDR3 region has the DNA TGTGCCAGCAGCCGCAGGACAGGGAGCCCGTTAGGGGAAGCTTTCTTT. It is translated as CASSRRTGSPLGEAFF.